The subject of this entry is one T cell receptor beta chain. What it binds is unknown. The sample comes from a study of shared clonotypes between healthy human individuals. Study conclusions and caveats: In contrast to clonotypes shared by all four donors, non-shared clonotypes had lower generation probabilities.

The CDR3 consists of 13 residues. V lost 6 bases and J 1 base, leaving 9 bases between the germline ends. The V gene's germline CDR1 is SNHLY and CDR2 FYNNEI. TCRdb's copy holds only in-frame clones and misses some; the assay was immunoSEQ multiplex PCR. Of approximately 2.4 million clones detected, 95% appear once; the ten largest clones hold roughly 0.13%. The sequenced sample was naive CD4+ T cells sorted from blood. Subset defined: CD45RA+ positively selected. The chain couples TRBV2 to TRBJ1-1; TRBD1 is a possible D gene (6 bases). The receptor was isolated from a man younger than 35 in good health. The CDR3 spells CASRDRKNTEAFF. For the CDR3, the DNA is TGTGCCAGCAGGGACAGAAAGAACACTGAAGCTTTCTTT.